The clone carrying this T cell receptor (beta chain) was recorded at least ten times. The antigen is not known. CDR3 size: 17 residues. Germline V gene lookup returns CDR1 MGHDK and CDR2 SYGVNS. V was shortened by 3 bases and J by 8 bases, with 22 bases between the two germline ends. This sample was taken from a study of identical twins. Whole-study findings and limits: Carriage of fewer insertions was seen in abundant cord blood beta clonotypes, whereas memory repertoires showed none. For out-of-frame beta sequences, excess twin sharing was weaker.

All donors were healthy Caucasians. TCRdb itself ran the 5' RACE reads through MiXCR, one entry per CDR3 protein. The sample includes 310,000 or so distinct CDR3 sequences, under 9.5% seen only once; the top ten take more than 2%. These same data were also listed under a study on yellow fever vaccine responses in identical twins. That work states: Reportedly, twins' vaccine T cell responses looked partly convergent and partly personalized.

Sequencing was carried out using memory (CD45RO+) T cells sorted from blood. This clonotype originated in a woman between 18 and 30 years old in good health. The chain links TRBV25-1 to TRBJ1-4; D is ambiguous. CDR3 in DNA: TGTGCCAGCAGTGATTTATCAGGAGTGTGTGTTCGGGAAAAACTGTTTTTT. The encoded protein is CASSDLSGVCVREKLFF.